This T cell receptor beta chain appears in the sequencing data of a study of blood T cell repertoires in COVID-19. On the study more broadly: COVID-19 samples collected from the United States, Italy and Spain covered acute and convalescent phases. PBMCs, B-cell-depleted T cells, or T cells provided the cDNA or gDNA that made up the material.

The V and J ends lost 2 bases and 4 bases respectively, with 9 bases between them. This CDR3 comprises 14 residues. CDR1 and CDR2 (germline): MNHEY, SMNVEV (reference sequence). As processed by the authors: Estimates of nucleated cell counts were drawn from the amplification of reference gene primers. Sequencing used immunoSEQ multiplex PCR; TCRdb keeps in-frame clones, though not all of them. The DNA gave D and trimming, while V, J and clone size come from that table. The sample lists 65,000 to 95,000 clones, around four fifths occurring once. The TCR originated in a man older than 75 with active or convalescent COVID-19. The genes are TRBV27 and TRBJ2-1, with a weak D call TRBD2 (5 bases). Sequencing used peripheral blood. Here the CDR3 DNA reads TGTGCCAGCAGTTTAAGCGGACTTTACAATGAGCAGTTCTTC. Protein: CASSLSGLYNEQFF.